The 18 T cell receptor beta chains below all came from one sample that was sequenced in a study of blood T cells in healthy people across ages. Primers used in a second PCR of roughly 7 to 12 cycles were a sample-barcoded 5' primer and a J-beta primer mix. MiXCR was run by TCRdb on the 5' RACE reads, yielding one entry per CDR3 protein. This sample has 800,000 or so distinct CDR3 sequences, with roughly 25% found just once. The same data also contributed to another study, on T cells of mothers and their children.

Sequencing was done on a sample of blood. The receptors were gathered from a boy aged 5-17 years in good health.

The chain employs TRBV4-3 and TRBJ2-5; D is perhaps TRBD2 (5 bases). Near its end, the DNA agrees better with TRBJ2-1, so the J call may be wrong. CDR3 length equals 16 residues. Germline V gene sequence: CDR1 LGHNA, CDR2 YSLEER. CDR3 sequence reads: CASSQDDQRYYNEQFF. The CDR3 DNA reads TGCGCCAGCAGCCAAGATGACCAGCGGTACTACAATGAGCAGTTCTTC.

The chain has TRBV14 and TRBJ2-5; D is undetermined. The CDR3 contains 15 residues. V lost 0 bases, J lost 3 bases, and 11 bases lay in between. Germline CDR1 is SGHDN and CDR2 is FVKESK. The CDR3 DNA sequence: TGTGCCAGCAGCCAAGATCTTCGCCAGGAAGAGACCCAGTACTTC. Its translation: CASSQDLRQEETQYF. The full variable domain, in which reference TRBV14 and TRBJ2-5 provide the parts outside the CDR3, is EAGVTQFPSHSVIEKGQTVTLRCDPISGHDNLYWYRRVMGKEIKFLLHFVKESKQDESGMPNNRFLAERTGGTYSTLKVQPAELEDSGVYFCASSQDLRQEETQYFGPGTRLLVL.

This chain links TRBV7-2 with TRBJ2-1; D might be TRBD2 (5 bases). Germline V gene sequence: CDR1 SGHTA, CDR2 FQGNSA. The CDR3 spans 13 residues. Trimming left V 5 bases short and J 8 bases short, with 13 bases between. The chain's CDR3 is CASSLTSLHEQFF. CDR3 nucleotide sequence: TGTGCCAGCAGCCTAACTAGTTTACATGAGCAGTTCTTC.

This rearrangement joins TRBV9 to TRBJ2-4; D perhaps matches TRBD1 (6 bases). From germline, CDR1 is SGDLS and CDR2 YYNGEE. Trimming pared 0 bases from V and 11 bases from J, leaving 15 bases between. The CDR3 runs 14 residues. The CDR3 region has the DNA TGTGCCAGCAGCGTAGGTCTTGCTGAGGGGGTTCAGTACTTC. It is translated as CASSVGLAEGVQYF.

The V gene is TRBV12-3 or TRBV12-4, the J gene TRBJ2-1; 11 bases align to TRBD2. The CDR3 contains 15 residues. V was pared by 3 bases and J by 5 bases, with 3 bases of the junction left unmatched. CDR3 in DNA: TGTGCCAGCAGTTTTAGCGGGGGGGCGAACAATGAGCAGTTCTTC. It codes for CASSFSGGANNEQFF.

The rearrangement uses TRBV12-3 or TRBV12-4 and TRBJ1-6; TRBD1 might be the D (5 bases). The CDR3 consists of 14 residues. Trimming removed 6 bases at V and 6 bases at J, with 12 bases between. The DNA for the CDR3 is TGTGCCAGCAGATCGGGACTCTTTAATTCACCCCTCCACTTT. Translating gives CASRSGLFNSPLHF.

Concerning this clonotype: One junction end disagrees with the germline gene, perhaps due to a read error. The rearrangement uses TRBV7-7 and TRBJ2-1; D is unclear. Germline V CDR1 and CDR2: SSHAT, FNYEAQ (reference sequence). This CDR3 has 13 residues. As DNA, the CDR3 is TGTGCTAGCAGCTCTGATCCCACGGGTGAGCAGTTCTTC. Translated: CASSSDPTGEQFF.

In this sample, this clonotype turned up once. The chain is built from TRBV7-3 and TRBJ2-6; possible D gene TRBD2, 6 bases. Trimming left V 1 base short and J 1 base short, with 11 bases between. Germline V gene sequence: CDR1 SGHTA, CDR2 FQGTGA. CDR3 size: 17 residues. The CDR3 loop reads CASSLRVGGSGANVLTF. The DNA of the CDR3 is TGTGCCAGCAGCTTAAGAGTTGGGGGGTCTGGGGCCAACGTCCTGACTTTC.

This clonotype turned up a few times. This chain connects TRBV29-1 to TRBJ1-1; D remains unclear. The CDR3 has 12 residues. V was pared by 2 bases and J by 1 base, with 5 bases between. Per the germline V gene, CDR1 is SQVTM and CDR2 is ANQGSEA. CDR3 region: CSVEPANTEAFF. DNA of the CDR3: TGCAGCGTTGAACCAGCGAACACTGAAGCTTTCTTT.

This clonotype was recorded a few times. This chain connects TRBV7-9 to TRBJ2-5; D gene unclear. The V gene lost 5 bases and the J gene lost 5 bases, with 12 bases spanning the gap. Germline loops: CDR1 SEHNR, CDR2 FQNEAQ (reference sequence). This CDR3 has 13 residues. CDR3 DNA sequence: TGTGCCAGCAGCCCTCCAGAGGTGGAGACCCAGTACTTC. As protein: CASSPPEVETQYF.

This sequence joins TRBV10-3 and TRBJ1-1; D uncertain. The CDR3 runs 13 residues. Germline V gives CDR1 ENHRY, CDR2 SYGVKD. The V gene lost 3 bases and the J gene lost 3 bases, with 8 bases spanning the gap. In DNA form, the CDR3 reads TGTGCCATCAGTGAAGGCCGGGACACTGAAGCTTTCTTT. Translating it yields CAISEGRDTEAFF.

This clonotype was seen a handful of times. The chain combines TRBV20-1 with TRBJ1-6; 8 bases match TRBD1. The CDR3 is 15 amino acids. Germline lookup yields CDR1 DFQATT and CDR2 SNEGSKA (reference sequence). With V trimmed by 2 bases and J by 7 bases, 7 bases remained unmatched. The CDR3 nucleotides are TGCAGTGCTAGATCCACAGGGGGGGGGAATTCACCCCTCCACTTT. Amino acid sequence: CSARSTGGGNSPLHF.

This clonotype was counted only a few times. The chain is built from TRBV6-5 and TRBJ2-3; 9 bases line up with TRBD2. CDR1 MNHEY and CDR2 SVGAGI come from the germline V gene. V trimming: 6 bases; J trimming: 4 bases; junction bases outside the gene matches: 8. The CDR3 has 15 amino acids. For the CDR3, the DNA is TGTGCCAGCAGGCGTGGGCGGGAGGGCCCAGATACGCAGTATTTT. It specifies CASRRGREGPDTQYF.

In this sample, this clonotype turned up a few times. This chain connects TRBV11-2 to TRBJ2-2, with D perhaps TRBD2 (6 bases). The CDR3 runs 14 residues. Per germline, CDR1 SGHAT and CDR2 FQNNGV. V was cut by 1 base and J by 6 bases, with 9 bases left in between. The CDR3 nucleotides are TGTGCCAGCAGCTTAGCTAGCGCGGCCGGGGAGCTGTTTTTT. It specifies CASSLASAAGELFF. The whole variable domain, filled in from reference TRBV11-2 and TRBJ2-2, reads EAGVAQSPRYKIIEKRQSVAFWCNPISGHATLYWYQQILGQGPKLLIQFQNNGVVDDSQLPKDRFSAERLKGVDSTLKIQPAKLEDSAVYLCASSLASAAGELFFGEGSRLTVL.

This clonotype was seen many times. The chain couples TRBV7-6 to TRBJ1-4, with 10 bases lining up with TRBD1. The germline gives CDR1 SGHVS, CDR2 FNYEAQ. V dropped 5 bases and J dropped 7; count of bases not matched to a gene: 4. This CDR3 is built from 14 residues. The CDR3 DNA reads TGTGCCAGCAGCGAGGGACAGGGGCGTGAAAAACTGTTTTTT. Translated: CASSEGQGREKLFF.

V usage is TRBV20-1 and J usage is TRBJ2-7, with D unclear. Per the germline V gene, CDR1 is DFQATT and CDR2 is SNEGSKA (reference sequence). The CDR3 spans 14 residues. V was shortened by 0 bases and J by 0 bases, with 9 bases between the two germline ends. For the CDR3, the DNA is TGCAGTGCTAGAGATTTGGTTACCTCCTACGAGCAGTACTTC. It encodes CSARDLVTSYEQYF.

V gene TRBV4-1 combines with J gene TRBJ1-2, with D tentatively TRBD1 (5 bases). The length of the CDR3 is 15 residues. Germline CDR1 reads MGHRA; CDR2 reads YSYEKL. The ends were cut back, 0 bases at V and 4 bases at J, with 12 bases in the middle. CDR3 sequence (DNA): TGCGCCAGCAGCCAAGAATCGGGGGTCGGCTATGGCTACACCTTC. Amino acids: CASSQESGVGYGYTF.

This clonotype was seen a few times. The chain is built from TRBV20-1 and TRBJ2-5, with D perhaps being TRBD1 or TRBD2 (7 bases each). Germline CDR1 is DFQATT and CDR2 is SNEGSKA (reference sequence). Trimming cost V 5 bases and J 5 bases, with 18 bases left between them. The CDR3 totals 14 residues. The CDR3 coding sequence is TGCAGTGCTGGGGAGGGGACAGCCCCCGAGACCCAGTACTTC. Translation gives CSAGEGTAPETQYF.